A selection of T cell receptor beta chains follows, all from one sample in a study of cytomegalovirus exposure and HLA in healthy donors. Clones were sequenced by immunoSEQ multiplex PCR, and TCRdb holds only the in-frame ones, with some missing. The table shows over 60,000 clones, with roughly 82% occurring only once. The sequenced sample was PBMCs. Receptors were obtained from a man in his 70s in good health and CMV-seronegative. CDR3s include the opening cysteine and the closing phenylalanine or tryptophan.

V: TRBV11-2; length: 14; J: TRBJ2-7; CDR3: CASSFGGGPAEQYF
V: TRBV30; length: 16; J: TRBJ1-6; CDR3: CAWADSPTRPNSPLHF
V: TRBV6-1; length: 16; J: TRBJ2-1; CDR3: CASSDHGGTGNNEQFF
V: TRBV27; length: 13; J: TRBJ1-2; CDR3: CASRWDRGDGYTF
V: TRBV2; length: 16; J: TRBJ2-2; CDR3: CASSDLGLANTGELFF
V: TRBV19; length: 15; J: TRBJ1-1; CDR3: CASSTSGDRNTEAFF
V: TRBV2; length: 13; J: TRBJ1-2; CDR3: CASTGTENYGYTF
V: TRBV28; length: 14; J: TRBJ1-1; CDR3: CASRMRTENTEAFF
V: TRBV28; length: 14; J: TRBJ1-1; CDR3: CASSLHRLNTEAFF
V: TRBV6-1; length: 14; J: TRBJ1-1; CDR3: CASTRDPRPGEAFF
V: TRBV29-1; length: 16; J: TRBJ2-2; CDR3: CSVKATGGWSTGELFF
V: TRBV5-4; length: 14; J: TRBJ2-5; CDR3: CASSWGGGGETQYF
V: TRBV25-1; length: 18; J: TRBJ2-2; CDR3: CASSGPGQGALDTGELFF
V: TRBV5-1; length: 13; J: TRBJ1-4; CDR3: CASSLPDNEKLFF
V: TRBV7-9; length: 17; J: TRBJ2-5; CDR3: CASSSGVGLAVQETQYF
V: TRBV7-6; length: 14; J: TRBJ2-7; CDR3: CASSVGTGNYEQYF
V: TRBV5-4; length: 18; J: TRBJ2-1; CDR3: CASNRLGGSGSRYNEQFF